This TCR beta chain was identified in a study of T cell clonotyping in hematopoietic cell transplantation. For the study at large: Cytoreduction preceded collection of pretransplant recipient samples. Regarding the study as a whole: Pathologically expanded recipient clonotypes increased progressively from day 30 to day 180 as diversity fell.

Profiling relied on immunoSEQ multiplex PCR, and the TCRdb table lists in-frame clones only, not all of them. Of over 25,000 clones in the sample, approximately 82% were seen once. Time point in this sample: recipient sample about 28 days before transplant, after cytoreduction. The V and J ends lost 7 bases and 5 bases respectively, with 9 bases between them. Germline-derived CDR1 and CDR2 are DFQATT and SNEGSKA (reference sequence). The CDR3 covers 10 residues. For this clone: As yet, its antigen is unknown.

Source: peripheral blood mononuclear cells, taken before stem cell transplant. This sequence was found in a woman aged 60-70 years with acute myeloid leukemia. Some clones in this sample may be carry-over from other donors' samples. This chain connects TRBV20-1 to TRBJ2-7; D possibly uses TRBD1 or TRBD2 (5 bases each). CDR3 residues: CSGGTDEQYF. Written as DNA, the CDR3 is TGCAGTGGGGGGACCGACGAGCAGTACTTC.